The 26 T cell receptor beta chains presented below share a single source sample, sequenced in a study of blood T cell repertoires in COVID-19. Sequencing was performed with immunoSEQ multiplex PCR; in TCRdb, only in-frame clones are kept and a portion is missing. The table includes tens of thousands of clones, approximately 84% detected once. Sequenced input: peripheral blood. The receptors come from a man in his 70s with COVID-19, enrolled during active disease.

The genes are TRBV2 and TRBJ1-5; D call uncertain. Germline V CDR1 and CDR2: SNHLY, FYNNEI. The CDR3 totals 13 residues. Trimming removed 4 bases from V and 4 bases from J, with 8 bases in between. The CDR3 is CASSGEQNQPQHF. The CDR3 nucleotides read TGTGCCAGCAGTGGAGAACAGAATCAGCCCCAGCATTTT.

The CDR3 region is CASSLLGGTAKETQYF. In DNA, the CDR3 is TGTGCCAGCAGTTTATTAGGAGGGACCGCCAAAGAGACCCAGTACTTC. The rearrangement joins TRBV28 to TRBJ2-5; the D gene is possibly TRBD2 (6 bases). The CDR3 totals 16 residues. V lost 1 base and J lost 3, with 15 bases in between. Germline-derived CDR1 and CDR2 are MDHEN and SYDVKM.

The rearrangement joins TRBV5-5 to TRBJ2-3, with D tentatively TRBD1 (5 bases). This CDR3 spans 13 amino acids. V was cut by 4 bases and J by 4 bases, with 10 bases left in between. Germline CDR1 reads SGHKS; CDR2 reads YYEKEE (reference sequence). The CDR3 sequence: CASSPRVADTQYF. Written as DNA, the CDR3 is TGTGCCAGCAGCCCCAGGGTTGCAGATACGCAGTATTTT.

The chain joins TRBV6-5 to TRBJ2-1, with 7 bases aligning to TRBD1. Per the germline V gene, CDR1 is MNHEY and CDR2 is SVGAGI. V shed 7 bases, J shed 6 bases, and the junction held 3 bases outside the gene matches. This CDR3 is 12 amino acids long. The CDR3 here is CASNDRVNEQFF. The CDR3, as DNA: TGTGCCAGCAACGACAGGGTCAATGAGCAGTTCTTC.

The rearrangement uses TRBV5-1 and TRBJ1-5; 8 bases are shared with TRBD1. The V gene end was trimmed by 0 bases and the J gene end by 4 bases; junction bases not matched to a gene: 3. The CDR3 runs 15 residues. The germline CDR1 and CDR2 sequences are SGHRS and YFSETQ. This CDR3 reads CASSLGTGYNQPQHF. DNA of the CDR3: TGCGCCAGCAGCTTGGGGACAGGGTATAATCAGCCCCAGCATTTT.

This clone was seen a handful of times. The gene calls are TRBV18 and TRBJ2-5; 10 bases map to TRBD2. With V trimmed by 5 bases and J by 3 bases, 3 bases remained unmatched. The CDR3 is 14 residues long. From germline, CDR1 is KGHSH and CDR2 LQKENI. The CDR3, as DNA: TGTGCCAGCTCATGGACTAGCGGAGAAGAGACCCAGTACTTC. It codes for CASSWTSGEETQYF.

The rearrangement links TRBV10-3 to TRBJ1-2; TRBD1 aligns across 12 bases. Germline CDR1 and CDR2: ENHRY and SYGVKD. The CDR3 runs 20 residues. The V segment lost 6 bases and the J segment 5 bases; nucleotides outside the gene matches: 22. The CDR3 region has the DNA TGTGCCATCAGCGATCTGATGGGTGCGGGACAGGGGGCAATTAAGTATGGCTACACCTTC. It specifies CAISDLMGAGQGAIKYGYTF.

This chain joins TRBV5-4 and TRBJ2-2, with D perhaps matching TRBD2 (6 bases). Germline V CDR1 and CDR2: SGHNT, YYREEE (reference sequence). V shed 0 bases and J shed 0 bases, with 9 bases lying between them. This CDR3 has 16 amino acids. CDR3 nucleotides: TGTGCCAGCAGCTTGGGTGGCGGGACGAACACCGGGGAGCTGTTTTTT. This sequence encodes CASSLGGGTNTGELFF.

J is TRBJ2-2 and V is TRBV15, with 7 nucleotides matching TRBD1. CDR1 and CDR2 from the germline V gene are LNHNV and YYDKDF (reference sequence). V was clipped by 0 bases and J by 4 bases; unmatched bases: 8. This CDR3 is 17 amino acids long. CDR3 coding DNA: TGTGCCACCAGCAGAGAGATTGTGACAGGGACCACCGGGGAGCTGTTTTTT. It translates to CATSREIVTGTTGELFF. The full variable domain, with the rest looked up from reference TRBV15 and TRBJ2-2, is DAMVIQNPRYQVTQFGKPVTLSCSQTLNHNVMYWYQQKSSQAPKLLFHYYDKDFNNEADTPDNFQSRRPNTSFCFLDIRSPGLGDTAMYLCATSREIVTGTTGELFFGEGSRLTVL.

The chain recombines TRBV29-1 with TRBJ1-2, with 7 nucleotides matching TRBD1. Germline CDR1 is SQVTM and CDR2 is ANQGSEA. This CDR3 comprises 11 residues. The CDR3: CSARGTDGYTF. For the CDR3, the DNA is TGCAGTGCCCGGGGGACAGATGGCTACACCTTC.

This clone was observed a few times. V usage is TRBV4-3 and J usage is TRBJ1-1; tentative D call: TRBD1 (6 bases). Germline V lookup: CDR1 LGHNA, CDR2 YSLEER. This CDR3 spans 14 amino acids. Trimming took 0 bases from V and 1 from J, leaving 6 bases between them. The CDR3, as DNA: TGCGCCAGCAGCCAAGACAGGGGGAACACTGAAGCTTTCTTT. It is translated as CASSQDRGNTEAFF.

This clone has more than one count but fewer than ten. The gene calls are TRBV27 and TRBJ1-1; D possibly corresponds to TRBD1 (5 bases). Germline loops: CDR1 MNHEY, CDR2 SMNVEV (reference sequence). The CDR3 extends over 12 amino acids. V was pared by 8 bases and J by 11 bases, with 18 bases between. This CDR3 is CASGAGYDGAFF. The CDR3 DNA reads TGTGCCAGCGGTGCAGGGTACGATGGTGCTTTCTTT.

This sequence joins TRBV2 and TRBJ1-4; 9 bases align to TRBD1. CDR1 is SNHLY and CDR2 is FYNNEI in the germline V gene. This CDR3 has 15 amino acids. V dropped 1 base and J dropped 7; count of bases not matched to a gene: 4. The CDR3 loop is CASSEEGQGGEKLFF. Here the CDR3 DNA reads TGTGCCAGCAGTGAAGAGGGACAGGGTGGTGAAAAACTGTTTTTT.

V is TRBV7-2 and J is TRBJ1-4; maybe TRBD1 (6 bases). This CDR3 has 15 residues. Germline V CDR1 and CDR2: SGHTA, FQGNSA. Trimming removed 4 bases at V and 6 bases at J, with 15 bases between. In DNA form, the CDR3 reads TGTGCCAGCAGCTCCGGGGCAGGGGTTTATGAAAAACTGTTTTTT. Translated, it gives CASSSGAGVYEKLFF. Full variable domain (rest looked up from reference TRBV7-2 and TRBJ1-4): GAGVSQSPSNKVTEKGKDVELRCDPISGHTALYWYRQSLGQGLEFLIYFQGNSAPDKSGLPSDRFSAERTGGSVSTLTIQRTQQEDSAVYLCASSSGAGVYEKLFFGSGTQLSVL.

This chain joins TRBV28 and TRBJ2-2, with 8 bases fitting TRBD1. CDR1 and CDR2 from the germline V gene are MDHEN and SYDVKM. The CDR3 has 15 amino acids. V lost 7 bases and J lost 2; bases outside the gene matches: 6. This CDR3 is CASKGQGQNTGELFF. In DNA, the CDR3 is TGTGCCAGCAAAGGACAGGGCCAAAACACCGGGGAGCTGTTTTTT.

This chain links TRBV29-1 with TRBJ2-2; TRBD1 agrees at 7 bases. CDR1 SQVTM and CDR2 ANQGSEA come from the germline V gene. The ends lost 2 bases at V and 4 bases at J; junction bases unmatched: 1. The CDR3 is made up of 13 amino acids. The CDR3 region is CSVEPGGTGELFF. Here the CDR3 DNA reads TGCAGCGTTGAACCAGGGGGCACCGGGGAGCTGTTTTTT.

The chain joins TRBV4-2 to TRBJ1-2, with a possible D match to TRBD1 (5 bases). Germline values: CDR1 LGHNA, CDR2 YNFKEQ. This CDR3 spans 14 amino acids. The V end was cut by 4 bases, the J end by 3 bases, with 12 bases between. The CDR3 bases are TGTGCCAGCAGCCGCGCAGGGCAGTACTATGGCTACACCTTC. Translated: CASSRAGQYYGYTF.

CDR3 amino acids: CASSPQQGTEAFF. CDR3 DNA sequence: TGTGCCAGCAGCCCACAACAGGGAACTGAAGCTTTCTTT. The rearrangement uses TRBV14 and TRBJ1-1; D is possibly TRBD1 (6 bases). CDR1 and CDR2 from the germline V gene are SGHDN and FVKESK. Trimming left V 4 bases short and J 5 bases short, with 11 bases between. This CDR3 is built from 13 residues.

This clone was seen a few times. The chain carries TRBV27 and TRBJ2-7, with 12 bases matching TRBD1. This CDR3 comprises 16 residues. Germline V lookup: CDR1 MNHEY, CDR2 SMNVEV (reference sequence). Trimming took 2 bases from V and 5 from J; bases not matched to a gene: 7. CDR3: CASSLVFGTGGNEQYF. The DNA for the CDR3 is TGTGCCAGCAGTTTAGTTTTTGGGACAGGGGGCAACGAGCAGTACTTC.

The V and J genes are TRBV7-2 and TRBJ1-6, with 7 bases aligning to TRBD1. The CDR3 is 14 amino acids. The germline V gene has CDR1 SGHTA and CDR2 FQGNSA. The J segment lost 9 bases and the V segment lost 5 bases, leaving 7 bases of the junction unmatched. The CDR3 sequence: CASSQTGPRSPLHF. DNA for the CDR3: TGTGCCAGCAGCCAGACAGGGCCCCGTTCACCCCTCCACTTT.

The rearrangement links TRBV6-5 to TRBJ1-1; D possibly corresponds to TRBD1 (5 bases). Looked up from germline, CDR1 is MNHEY and CDR2 is SVGAGI. CDR3 size: 13 residues. V dropped 5 bases and J dropped 1 base, with 8 bases sitting between them. CDR3 coding DNA: TGTGCCAGCAGTATCAGGGAGAACACTGAAGCTTTCTTT. It translates to CASSIRENTEAFF.

CDR3 amino acids: CASSLITGRDEQFF. The DNA for the CDR3 is TGCGCCAGCAGCCTAATTACTGGGAGGGATGAGCAGTTCTTC. V and J are TRBV4-3 and TRBJ2-1; 7 nucleotides line up with TRBD2. The CDR3 has 14 residues. The V gene's germline CDR1 is LGHNA and CDR2 YSLEER. The junction had 8 bases not matched to a gene; V was cut back by 4 bases and J by 8 bases.

The chain joins TRBV19 to TRBJ1-5; tentative D call: TRBD1 (6 bases). V shed 7 bases and J shed 2 bases, with 24 bases lying between them. The CDR3 is 18 residues long. CDR1 and CDR2 from the germline V gene are LNHDA and SQIVND (reference sequence). CDR3 residues: CASNMGVAGAFRNQPQHF. CDR3 bases: TGTGCCAGTAACATGGGTGTAGCAGGGGCCTTTCGCAATCAGCCCCAGCATTTT. Filled out from reference TRBV19 and TRBJ1-5, the complete variable domain reads DGGITQSPKYLFRKEGQNVTLSCEQNLNHDAMYWYRQDPGQGLRLIYYSQIVNDFQKGDIAEGYSVSREKKESFPLTVTSAQKNPTAFYLCASNMGVAGAFRNQPQHFGDGTRLSIL.

This chain uses TRBV5-1 with TRBJ2-4; 7 nucleotides match TRBD2. Germline values: CDR1 SGHRS, CDR2 YFSETQ. Trimming at V came to 2 bases and at J to 7 bases, leaving 21 bases not matched to a gene. CDR3 size: 19 residues. CDR3 in DNA: TGCGCCAGCAGCTTTCGGGCGGGGCGACCCACGGGGGGTGGCAACATTCAGTACTTC. Translating it yields CASSFRAGRPTGGGNIQYF.

This clone was observed a handful of times. The rearrangement joins TRBV29-1 to TRBJ1-2; D might be TRBD1 (5 bases). With 6 bases removed from V and 7 bases from J, the gap between germline ends came to 21 bases. CDR1 is SQVTM, CDR2 ANQGSEA, per germline. The CDR3 totals 14 residues. CDR3 residues: CSVSRTTILSGYTF. CDR3 nucleotides: TGCAGCGTGTCTCGGACAACTATATTGAGTGGCTACACCTTC.

This rearrangement joins TRBV4-1 to TRBJ2-7; the D gene is possibly TRBD1 (6 bases). This CDR3 is built from 18 residues. The V end was cut by 3 bases, the J end by 0 bases, with 21 bases between. CDR1 MGHRA and CDR2 YSYEKL come from the germline V gene. CDR3 region: CASSQVSRGGQSSYEQYF. In DNA, the CDR3 is TGCGCCAGCAGCCAGGTTTCACGAGGGGGACAAAGCTCCTACGAGCAGTACTTC.